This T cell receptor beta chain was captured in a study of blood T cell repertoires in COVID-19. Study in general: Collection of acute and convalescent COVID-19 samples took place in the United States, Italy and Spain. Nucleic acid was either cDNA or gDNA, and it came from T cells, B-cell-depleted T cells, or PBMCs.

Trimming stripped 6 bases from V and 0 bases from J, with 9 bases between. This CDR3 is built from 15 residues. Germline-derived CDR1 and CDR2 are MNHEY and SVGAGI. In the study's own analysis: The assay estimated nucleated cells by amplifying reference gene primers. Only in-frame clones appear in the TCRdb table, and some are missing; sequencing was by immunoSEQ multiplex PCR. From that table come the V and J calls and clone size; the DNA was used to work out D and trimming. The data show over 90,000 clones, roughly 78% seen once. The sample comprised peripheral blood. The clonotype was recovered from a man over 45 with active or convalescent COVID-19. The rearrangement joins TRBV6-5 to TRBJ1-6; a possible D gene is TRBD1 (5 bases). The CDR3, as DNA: TGTGCCAGCAGAACCGACAGCTCCTATAATTCACCCCTCCACTTT. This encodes CASRTDSSYNSPLHF.